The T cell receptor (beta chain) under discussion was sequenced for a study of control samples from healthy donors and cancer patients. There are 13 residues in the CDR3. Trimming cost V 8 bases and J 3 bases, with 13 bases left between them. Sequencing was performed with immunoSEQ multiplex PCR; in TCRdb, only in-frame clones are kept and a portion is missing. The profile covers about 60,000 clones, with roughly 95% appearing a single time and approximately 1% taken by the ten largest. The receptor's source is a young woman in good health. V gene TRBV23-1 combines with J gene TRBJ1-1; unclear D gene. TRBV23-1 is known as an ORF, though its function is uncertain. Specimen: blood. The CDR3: CASWRVRHTEAFF. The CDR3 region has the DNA TGCGCCAGCTGGCGGGTCAGACACACTGAAGCTTTCTTT.